These 2 T cell receptor beta chains were all obtained from the same sample, sequenced in a study of blood T cell repertoires in COVID-19. Data came from immunoSEQ multiplex PCR; TCRdb stores just in-frame clones and leaves some out. The sample gives about 69,000 clones, 75% to 80% of which show up once; around 47% is in the top ten. The sequenced sample was peripheral blood. Receptors originate from a human donor in a cohort sampled during active COVID-19.

V is TRBV6-5 and J is TRBJ2-2; no clear D gene. CDR1 and CDR2 (germline): MNHEY, SVGAGI. The CDR3 is made up of 13 amino acids. V shed 6 bases and J shed 6 bases, with 11 bases lying between them. This CDR3 is CASRNSPAGELFF. CDR3 sequence (DNA): TGTGCCAGCAGAAATAGCCCCGCCGGGGAGCTGTTTTTT.

The V gene is TRBV10-3, the J gene TRBJ2-7; no definite D call. The V and J ends lost 4 bases and 2 bases respectively, with 3 bases between them. In germline, CDR1 is ENHRY, CDR2 SYGVKD. This CDR3 has 11 amino acids. CDR3 residues: CAISGTYEQYF. The CDR3 nucleotides are TGTGCCATCAGTGGTACCTACGAGCAGTACTTC.